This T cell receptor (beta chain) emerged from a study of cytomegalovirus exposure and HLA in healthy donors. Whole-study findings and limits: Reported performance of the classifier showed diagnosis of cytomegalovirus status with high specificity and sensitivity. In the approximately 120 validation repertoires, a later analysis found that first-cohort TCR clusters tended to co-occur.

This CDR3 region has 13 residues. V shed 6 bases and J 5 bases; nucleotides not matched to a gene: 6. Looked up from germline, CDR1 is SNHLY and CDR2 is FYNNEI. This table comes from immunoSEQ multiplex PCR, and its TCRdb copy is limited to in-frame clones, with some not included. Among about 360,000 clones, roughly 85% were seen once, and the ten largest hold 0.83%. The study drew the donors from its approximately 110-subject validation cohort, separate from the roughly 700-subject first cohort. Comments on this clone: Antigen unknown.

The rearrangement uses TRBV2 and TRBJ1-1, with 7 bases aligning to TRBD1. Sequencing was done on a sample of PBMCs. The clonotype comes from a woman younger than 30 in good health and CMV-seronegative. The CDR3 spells CASRPDRETEAFF. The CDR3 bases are TGTGCCAGCAGGCCCGACAGGGAAACTGAAGCTTTCTTT.